What follows are 32 T cell receptor beta chains derived from one specimen sequenced in a study of T cell repertoires in cytomegalovirus infection. MiXCR was run by TCRdb on the reads, yielding one entry per CDR3 protein. This table holds 680,000 or so distinct CDR3 sequences, around 35% found once. For these receptors, no antigen is known. Sequencing used cultured PBMCs, obtained from culture after CMV antigen stimulation. The receptors were gathered from a human donor in good health (CMV status not recorded). Some clones in this sample may be carry-over from other donors' samples.

The CDR3 DNA sequence: TGTGCCAGCAGTGCCTCCTGGGGCGCGGGGTTAAATGAGCAGTTCTTC. Its protein is CASSASWGAGLNEQFF. The chain links TRBV6-4 to TRBJ2-1; possible D gene TRBD2, 6 bases. This CDR3 is built from 16 residues. Trimming shortened V by 4 bases and J by 7 bases, and 20 bases separated the two germline ends. Germline lookup yields CDR1 MRHNA and CDR2 SNTAGT.

This clonotype was recorded a few times. The chain joins TRBV7-2 to TRBJ1-4; D ambiguous. Germline loops: CDR1 SGHTA, CDR2 FQGNSA. Trimming stripped 1 base from V and 0 bases from J, with 6 bases between. This CDR3 has 15 amino acids. In nucleotides, the CDR3 is TGTGCCAGCAGCTTAGTCACAGCAACTAATGAAAAACTGTTTTTT. Residues: CASSLVTATNEKLFF.

This sequence joins TRBV12-3 or TRBV12-4 and TRBJ1-2, with D unresolved. V shed 8 bases and J shed 5 bases, with 18 bases lying between them. The length of the CDR3 is 14 residues. The CDR3 protein is CASCYGGGSYGYTF. In nucleotides, the CDR3 is TGTGCCAGCTGTTATGGAGGCGGGAGTTATGGCTACACCTTC.

This chain uses TRBV4-2 with TRBJ2-2; D ambiguous. With 3 bases removed from V and 2 bases from J, the gap between germline ends came to 19 bases. From germline, CDR1 is LGHNA and CDR2 YNFKEQ. The CDR3 contains 18 residues. This CDR3 reads CASSHYRTTADNTGELFF. CDR3 nucleotide sequence: TGTGCCAGCAGCCACTATCGGACCACGGCCGATAACACCGGGGAGCTGTTTTTT.

V usage is TRBV19 and J usage is TRBJ2-5; D is undetermined. V was cut by 2 bases and J by 5 bases, with 6 bases left in between. The CDR3 spans 12 residues. Germline V lookup: CDR1 LNHDA, CDR2 SQIVND (reference sequence). The CDR3 region is CASSISAETQYF. CDR3 sequence (DNA): TGTGCCAGTAGTATATCCGCGGAGACCCAGTACTTC.

This clonotype was seen more than once but under ten times. The gene calls are TRBV7-6 and TRBJ2-5; 7 bases line up with TRBD2. V was pared by 3 bases and J by 0 bases, with 16 bases of the junction left unmatched. The CDR3 loop spans 19 amino acids. The V gene's germline CDR1 is SGHVS and CDR2 FNYEAQ. CDR3 nucleotide sequence: TGTGCCAGCAGCTTTATCCCTAGCGGCGGGGGATTCGACCAAGAGACCCAGTACTTC. Its translation is CASSFIPSGGGFDQETQYF.

The chain links TRBV2 to TRBJ1-6; no clear D gene. The ends were cut back, 6 bases at V and 13 bases at J, with 16 bases in the middle. The length of the CDR3 is 13 residues. Per germline, CDR1 SNHLY and CDR2 FYNNEI. The DNA for the CDR3 is TGTGCCAGCAGCAGACCCGGCTTCGGGCCCCTCCACTTT. Amino acid sequence: CASSRPGFGPLHF.

This clonotype was counted at least ten times. The V and J genes are TRBV7-8 and TRBJ2-3; 9 nucleotides agree with TRBD2. V was pared by 10 bases and J by 6 bases, with 11 bases of the junction left unmatched. Germline V CDR1 and CDR2: SGHVS, FQNEAQ. This CDR3 contains 14 residues. CDR3 DNA sequence: TGTGCCACCAAGGCGCGGGAGGGCCAGGATACGCAGTATTTT. Translation: CATKAREGQDTQYF.

This clonotype was counted a few times. V gene TRBV4-1 combines with J gene TRBJ1-5, with D unclear. V was clipped by 0 bases and J by 1 base, with 10 bases between them. The germline gives CDR1 MGHRA, CDR2 YSYEKL. This CDR3 has 16 amino acids. The DNA for the CDR3 is TGCGCCAGCAGCCAAGATACTCTGAAAAGCAATCAGCCCCAGCATTTT. Translated, it gives CASSQDTLKSNQPQHF.

The chain has TRBV7-2 and TRBJ1-5, with TRBD1 identical over 10 bases. CDR1 and CDR2 (germline): SGHTA, FQGNSA. Trimming removed 5 bases from V and 3 bases from J; junction bases left unmatched: 7. This CDR3 region has 16 residues. CDR3 sequence: CASSETGGRANQPQHF. As DNA, the CDR3 is TGTGCCAGCAGCGAGACAGGGGGCCGGGCCAATCAGCCCCAGCATTTT.

This clonotype was counted many times. This chain connects TRBV7-8 to TRBJ2-1; TRBD2 might be the D (5 bases). Trimming took 5 bases from V and 2 from J, leaving 16 bases between them. CDR1 and CDR2 from the germline V gene are SGHVS and FQNEAQ. This CDR3 is 16 amino acids long. The CDR3 sequence is CASSPSSDGAYNEQFF. In DNA form, the CDR3 reads TGTGCCAGCAGCCCGTCTTCGGACGGGGCCTACAATGAGCAGTTCTTC.

This clonotype was observed a handful of times. The DNA of the CDR3 is TGTGCCAGCACCACAGGGGGTACCGCGTCTAACTATGGCTACACCTTC. Translation: CASTTGGTASNYGYTF. The gene calls are TRBV7-2 and TRBJ1-2, with 8 bases fitting TRBD1. Germline V lookup: CDR1 SGHTA, CDR2 FQGNSA. The CDR3 covers 16 residues. Germline trimming cut 7 bases from V and 0 bases from J; bases unmatched to any gene: 10. Variable domain in full (rest from reference TRBV7-2 and TRBJ1-2): GAGVSQSPSNKVTEKGKDVELRCDPISGHTALYWYRQSLGQGLEFLIYFQGNSAPDKSGLPSDRFSAERTGGSVSTLTIQRTQQEDSAVYLCASTTGGTASNYGYTFGSGTRLTVV.

This clonotype was recorded a few times. The rearrangement joins TRBV6-6 to TRBJ2-1; D is undetermined. The V and J ends lost 5 bases and 7 bases respectively, with 9 bases between them. Germline V CDR1 and CDR2: MNHNY, SVGAGI (reference sequence). This CDR3 spans 12 amino acids. The CDR3, as DNA: TGTGCCAGCAGTGTCCTGCTTAATGAGCAGTTCTTC. This gives the protein CASSVLLNEQFF.

The table lists this clonotype with a few counts. The chain has TRBV7-6 and TRBJ2-1, with 8 bases lining up with TRBD1. The CDR3 length is 16 residues. With V trimmed by 4 bases and J by 7 bases, 12 bases remained unmatched. Looked up from germline, CDR1 is SGHVS and CDR2 is FNYEAQ. CDR3 residues: CASSSPYRDRYNEQFF. The CDR3 coding sequence is TGTGCCAGCAGCTCCCCATACCGGGACAGGTATAATGAGCAGTTCTTC.

V and J are TRBV28 and TRBJ1-5, with D perhaps TRBD1 (5 bases). The CDR3 spans 16 residues. Deletions cut 5 bases from V and 11 bases from J, with 25 bases between. Germline V gene data show CDR1 as MDHEN and CDR2 as SYDVKM. CDR3 nucleotide sequence: TGTGCCAGCAGTCGGGCAGCGGACACCCTATCTCCAGCCCAGCATTTT. It translates to CASSRAADTLSPAQHF.

This clonotype occurred once. The chain links TRBV6-5 to TRBJ1-3; TRBD1 agrees at 7 bases. CDR3 length: 15 residues. CDR1 MNHEY and CDR2 SVGAGI come from the germline V gene. V trimming: 6 bases; J trimming: 1 base; junction bases outside the gene matches: 6. The CDR3 DNA sequence: TGTGCCAGCAGCAGGGACAGTCCATCTGGAAACACCATATATTTT. Translating it yields CASSRDSPSGNTIYF.

The chain combines TRBV5-1 with TRBJ1-5, with a weak D call TRBD1 (5 bases). The CDR3 is 17 amino acids. In germline, CDR1 is SGHRS, CDR2 YFSETQ. Trimming took 4 bases from V and 7 from J, leaving 24 bases between them. The CDR3 DNA reads as TGCGCCAGCAGCCTGGCTATAGGGGAACCCCGTAACCAGCCCCAGCATTTT. Protein sequence: CASSLAIGEPRNQPQHF.

This clonotype was seen a handful of times. The chain is built from TRBV7-9 and TRBJ2-1, with 10 nucleotides matching TRBD1. Germline V gene lookup returns CDR1 SEHNR and CDR2 FQNEAQ (reference sequence). The CDR3 totals 16 residues. The junction had 13 bases not matched to a gene; V was cut back by 5 bases and J by 9 bases. The CDR3 sequence: CASSGTTGGVSGEQFF. CDR3 sequence (DNA): TGTGCCAGCAGCGGGACGACAGGGGGCGTATCGGGTGAGCAGTTCTTC.

V and J are TRBV10-2 and TRBJ1-1; D might be TRBD1 (5 bases). Trimming removed 6 bases from V and 1 base from J, with 15 bases in between. This CDR3 is built from 15 residues. The V gene's germline CDR1 is WSHSY and CDR2 SAAADI. CDR3 loop: CASSAGTGPNTEAFF. The CDR3 DNA follows: TGCGCCAGCAGCGCAGGGACCGGCCCGAACACTGAAGCTTTCTTT.

In this sample, this clonotype turned up many times. CDR3 bases: TGTGCCAGCAGCCGTGGGGATGAGCAGTTCTTC. Amino acid sequence: CASSRGDEQFF. The chain uses TRBV7-2 and TRBJ2-1, with D uncertain. CDR3 length: 11 residues. Germline values: CDR1 SGHTA, CDR2 FQGNSA. Trimming stripped 5 bases from V and 8 bases from J, with 7 bases between.

The rearrangement links TRBV11-1 to TRBJ1-1, with D possibly matching TRBD1 (6 bases). The CDR3 spans 12 residues. Germline V lookup: CDR1 SGHAT, CDR2 FQDESV (reference sequence). Trimming shortened V by 5 bases and J by 4 bases, and 8 bases separated the two germline ends. The DNA of the CDR3 is TGTGCCAGCAGCAACAGGGCCACTGAAGCTTTCTTT. Its translation: CASSNRATEAFF.

V and J are TRBV6-1 and TRBJ1-3, with 7 bases fitting TRBD1. Per germline, CDR1 MNHNS and CDR2 SASEGT. Losses at the gene ends were 5 bases for V and 8 bases for J; bases not matched to a gene: 15. This CDR3 has 16 residues. This CDR3 is CASSRADRVWGHTIYF. The CDR3 DNA reads TGTGCCAGCAGTCGAGCCGACAGGGTATGGGGCCACACCATATATTTT.

This sequence joins TRBV12-3 or TRBV12-4 and TRBJ2-5, with 13 bases that match TRBD2. The CDR3 extends over 15 amino acids. V dropped 7 bases and J dropped 5; count of bases not matched to a gene: 7. The CDR3 loop reads CASTWTSGRGETQYF. The DNA for the CDR3 is TGTGCCAGCACCTGGACTAGCGGGAGAGGCGAGACCCAGTACTTC.

The rearrangement links TRBV5-1 to TRBJ1-3, with D uncertain. The V gene's germline CDR1 is SGHRS and CDR2 YFSETQ. There are 14 residues in the CDR3. Trimming removed 2 bases from V and 1 base from J, with 7 bases in between. The CDR3 region has the DNA TGCGCCAGCAGCTTCGGGAGGTCTGGAAACACCATATATTTT. It translates to CASSFGRSGNTIYF. Full variable domain (missing parts from reference TRBV5-1 and TRBJ1-3): KAGVTQTPRYLIKTRGQQVTLSCSPISGHRSVSWYQQTPGQGLQFLFEYFSETQRNKGNFPGRFSGRQFSNSRSEMNVSTLELGDSALYLCASSFGRSGNTIYFGEGSWLTVV.

The sample holds a few counts of this clonotype. In nucleotides, the CDR3 is TGCGCCAGCAGCTTGGGGAGCGGGGGGGCCACGCAAACAGATACGCAGTATTTT. It encodes CASSLGSGGATQTDTQYF. This chain links TRBV5-1 with TRBJ2-3; 10 bases are shared with TRBD2. The CDR3 has 18 residues. V lost 0 bases to trimming and J lost 3 bases; unmatched junction nucleotides: 10. Germline V CDR1 and CDR2: SGHRS, YFSETQ.

This clonotype was found a few times. At one of its ends the junction is not consistent with the germline gene, which may arise from a read error. This chain uses TRBV4-1 with TRBJ1-1; perhaps TRBD1 as D (5 bases). This CDR3 is built from 13 residues. Germline V gene lookup returns CDR1 MGHRA and CDR2 YSYEKL. The CDR3 coding sequence is TGCGCCAGCAGCCAAGATAGCTCGGGACGCGGGGTCTTT. Protein product: CASSQDSSGRGVF.

This clonotype has just one count. V gene TRBV5-4 combines with J gene TRBJ2-6; 7 bases are shared with TRBD1. The CDR3 covers 14 residues. Germline V CDR1 and CDR2: SGHNT, YYREEE (reference sequence). The trim removed 9 bases at V and 4 bases at J, leaving 7 bases unmatched. The CDR3 spells CATYRGAGANVLTF. Written as DNA, the CDR3 is TGTGCCACCTACAGGGGTGCGGGGGCCAACGTCCTGACTTTC.

This chain links TRBV7-2 with TRBJ2-7; 8 nucleotides match TRBD2. Per germline, CDR1 SGHTA and CDR2 FQGNSA. V lost 6 bases to trimming and J lost 2 bases; unmatched junction nucleotides: 9. This CDR3 spans 15 amino acids. CDR3 sequence reads: CASSPTSGLTYEQYF. CDR3 nucleotide sequence: TGTGCCAGCAGTCCCACTAGCGGATTAACCTACGAGCAGTACTTC.

The V and J genes are TRBV20-1 and TRBJ1-1, with D perhaps matching TRBD1 (5 bases). The CDR3 is made up of 14 amino acids. The germline V and J ends were trimmed by 0 bases and 0 bases, with 8 bases remaining between them. Germline V gene sequence: CDR1 DFQATT, CDR2 SNEGSKA (reference sequence). The CDR3 reads CSARDGALNTEAFF. The CDR3, as DNA: TGCAGTGCTAGAGATGGGGCCCTGAACACTGAAGCTTTCTTT.

The V gene is TRBV7-9, the J gene TRBJ2-3; perhaps TRBD2 as D (6 bases). The CDR3 runs to 15 residues. V lost 2 bases to trimming and J lost 6 bases, with 15 bases between them. CDR1 and CDR2 (germline): SEHNR, FQNEAQ (reference sequence). This chain's CDR3 is CASSLMGGLGDTQYF. CDR3 DNA sequence: TGTGCCAGCAGCTTAATGGGGGGTCTCGGTGATACGCAGTATTTT. Supplemented by reference TRBV7-9 and TRBJ2-3, the full variable domain reads DTGVSQNPRHKITKRGQNVTFRCDPISEHNRLYWYRQTLGQGPEFLTYFQNEAQLEKSRLLSDRFSAERPKGSFSTLEIQRTEQGDSAMYLCASSLMGGLGDTQYFGPGTRLTVL.

The V gene is TRBV6-1, the J gene TRBJ2-1; 8 positions match TRBD2. CDR3 length equals 14 residues. Germline V gene sequence: CDR1 MNHNS, CDR2 SASEGT. V shed 5 bases and J 8 bases; nucleotides not matched to a gene: 8. CDR3 region: CASSIRTSWYEQFF. CDR3 DNA sequence: TGTGCCAGCAGTATACGGACTAGCTGGTATGAGCAGTTCTTC.

This chain connects TRBV12-3 or TRBV12-4 to TRBJ1-2; 10 positions agree with TRBD1. The V segment lost 1 base and the J segment 8 bases; nucleotides outside the gene matches: 4. The CDR3 has 14 amino acids. CDR3 amino acids: CASSLGGQGTGYTF. The CDR3 DNA reads as TGTGCCAGCAGTTTAGGGGGACAGGGGACGGGCTACACCTTC.